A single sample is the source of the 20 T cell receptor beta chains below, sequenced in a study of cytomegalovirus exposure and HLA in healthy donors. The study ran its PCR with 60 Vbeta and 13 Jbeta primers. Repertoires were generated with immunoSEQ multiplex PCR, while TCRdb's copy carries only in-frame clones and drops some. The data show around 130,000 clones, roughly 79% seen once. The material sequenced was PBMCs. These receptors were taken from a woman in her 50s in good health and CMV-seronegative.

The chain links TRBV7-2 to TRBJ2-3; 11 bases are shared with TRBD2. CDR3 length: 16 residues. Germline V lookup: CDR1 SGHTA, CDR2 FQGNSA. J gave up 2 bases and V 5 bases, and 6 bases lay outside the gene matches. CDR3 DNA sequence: TGTGCCAGCAGCCCCGGGACTAGCGGATACACAGATACGCAGTATTTT. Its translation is CASSPGTSGYTDTQYF.

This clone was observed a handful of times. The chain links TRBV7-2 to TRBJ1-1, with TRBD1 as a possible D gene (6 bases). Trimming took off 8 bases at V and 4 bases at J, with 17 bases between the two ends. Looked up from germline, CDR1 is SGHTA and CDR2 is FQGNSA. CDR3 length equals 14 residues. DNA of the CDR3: TGTGCCAGCCGAGAGGGGGGGGAGGGCACTGAAGCTTTCTTT. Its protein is CASREGGEGTEAFF.

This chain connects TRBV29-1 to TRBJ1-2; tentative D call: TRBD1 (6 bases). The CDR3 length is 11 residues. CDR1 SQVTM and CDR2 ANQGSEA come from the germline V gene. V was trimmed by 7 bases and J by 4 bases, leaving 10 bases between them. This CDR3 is CSERGTYGYTF. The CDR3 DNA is TGCAGCGAAAGGGGGACCTATGGCTACACCTTC. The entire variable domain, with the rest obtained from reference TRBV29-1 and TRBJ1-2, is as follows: SAVISQKPSRDICQRGTSLTIQCQVDSQVTMMFWYRQQPGQSLTLIATANQGSEATYESGFVIDKFPISRPNLTFSTLTVSNMSPEDSSIYLCSERGTYGYTFGSGTRLTVV.

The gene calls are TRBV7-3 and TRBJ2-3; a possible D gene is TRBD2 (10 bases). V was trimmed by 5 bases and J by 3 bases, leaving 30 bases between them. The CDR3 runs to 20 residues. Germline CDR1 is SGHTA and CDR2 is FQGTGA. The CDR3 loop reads CASSRVTGGSLAGKTDTQYF. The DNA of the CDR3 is TGTGCCAGCAGCAGAGTGACAGGGGGATCACTAGCGGGGAAGACAGATACGCAGTATTTT.

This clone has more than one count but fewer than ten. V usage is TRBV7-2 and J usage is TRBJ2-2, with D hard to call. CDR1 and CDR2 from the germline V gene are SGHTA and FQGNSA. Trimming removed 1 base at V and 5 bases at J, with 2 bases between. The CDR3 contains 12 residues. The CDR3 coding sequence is TGTGCCAGCAGCTTAGTAACCGGGGAGCTGTTTTTT. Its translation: CASSLVTGELFF.

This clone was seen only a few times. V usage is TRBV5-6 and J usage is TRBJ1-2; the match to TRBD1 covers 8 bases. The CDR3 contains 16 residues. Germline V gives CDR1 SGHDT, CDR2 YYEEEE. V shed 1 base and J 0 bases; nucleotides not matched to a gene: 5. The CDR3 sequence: CASSLYRDRSNYGYTF. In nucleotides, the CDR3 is TGTGCCAGCAGCTTGTACCGGGACAGGTCTAACTATGGCTACACCTTC.

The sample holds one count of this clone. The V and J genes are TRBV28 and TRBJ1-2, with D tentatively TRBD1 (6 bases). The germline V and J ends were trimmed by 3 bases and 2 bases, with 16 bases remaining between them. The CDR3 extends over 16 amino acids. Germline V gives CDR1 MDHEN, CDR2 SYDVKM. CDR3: CASSFLTTGRNYGYTF. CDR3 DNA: TGTGCCAGCAGTTTCCTTACGACAGGCAGAAACTATGGCTACACCTTC.

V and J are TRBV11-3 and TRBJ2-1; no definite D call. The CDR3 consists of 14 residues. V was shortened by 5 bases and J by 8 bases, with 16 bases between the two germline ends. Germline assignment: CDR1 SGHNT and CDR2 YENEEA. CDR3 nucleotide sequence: TGTGCCAGCAGCCCCGACTCACTCTCCTATGAGCAGTTCTTC. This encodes CASSPDSLSYEQFF.

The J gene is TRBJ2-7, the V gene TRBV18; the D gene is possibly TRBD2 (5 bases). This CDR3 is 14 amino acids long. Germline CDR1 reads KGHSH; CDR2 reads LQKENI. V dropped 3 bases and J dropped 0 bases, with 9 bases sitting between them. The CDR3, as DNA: TGTGCCAGCTCACCGGAGGCCATCTCCTACGAGCAGTACTTC. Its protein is CASSPEAISYEQYF.

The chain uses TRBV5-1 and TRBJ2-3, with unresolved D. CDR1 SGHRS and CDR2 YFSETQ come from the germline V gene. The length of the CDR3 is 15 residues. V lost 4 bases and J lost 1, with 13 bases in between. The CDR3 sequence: CASSPFLTGTDTQYF. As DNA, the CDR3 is TGCGCCAGCAGCCCATTTCTGACTGGCACAGATACGCAGTATTTT.

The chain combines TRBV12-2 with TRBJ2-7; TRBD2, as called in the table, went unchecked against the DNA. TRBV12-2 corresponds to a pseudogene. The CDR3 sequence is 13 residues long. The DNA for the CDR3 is TGTGCAAGTCGCCTGACTAGCGGCTACGAGCAGTACTTC. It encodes CASRLTSGYEQYF.

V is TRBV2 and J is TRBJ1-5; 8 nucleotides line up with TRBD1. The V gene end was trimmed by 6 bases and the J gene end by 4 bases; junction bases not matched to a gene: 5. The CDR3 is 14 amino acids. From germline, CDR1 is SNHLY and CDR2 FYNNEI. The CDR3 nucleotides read TGTGCCAGCAGCGGACAGGGCCATAATCAGCCCCAGCATTTT. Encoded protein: CASSGQGHNQPQHF.

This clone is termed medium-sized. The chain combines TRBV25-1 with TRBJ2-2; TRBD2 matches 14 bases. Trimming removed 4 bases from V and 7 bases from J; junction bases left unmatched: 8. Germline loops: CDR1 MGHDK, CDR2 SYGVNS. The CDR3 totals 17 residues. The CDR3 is CASSARGTSGSHGELFF. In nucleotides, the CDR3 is TGTGCCAGCAGTGCCCGGGGGACTAGCGGGAGTCACGGGGAGCTGTTTTTT.

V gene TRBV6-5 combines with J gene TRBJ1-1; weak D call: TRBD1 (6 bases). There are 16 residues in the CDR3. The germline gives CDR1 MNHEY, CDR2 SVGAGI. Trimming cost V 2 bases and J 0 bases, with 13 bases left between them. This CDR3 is CASSYAQGRMNTEAFF. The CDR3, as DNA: TGTGCCAGCAGTTACGCACAGGGCCGCATGAACACTGAAGCTTTCTTT.

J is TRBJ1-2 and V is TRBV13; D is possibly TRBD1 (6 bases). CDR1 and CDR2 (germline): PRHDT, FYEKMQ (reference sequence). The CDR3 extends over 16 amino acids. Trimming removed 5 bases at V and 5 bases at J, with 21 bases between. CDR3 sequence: CASSVSYRVGDYGYTF. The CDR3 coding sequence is TGTGCCAGCAGCGTATCTTACAGGGTGGGGGATTATGGCTACACCTTC. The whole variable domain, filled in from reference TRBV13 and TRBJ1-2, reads AAGVIQSPRHLIKEKRETATLKCYPIPRHDTVYWYQQGPGQDPQFLISFYEKMQSDKGSIPDRFSAQQFSDYHSELNMSSLELGDSALYFCASSVSYRVGDYGYTFGSGTRLTVV.

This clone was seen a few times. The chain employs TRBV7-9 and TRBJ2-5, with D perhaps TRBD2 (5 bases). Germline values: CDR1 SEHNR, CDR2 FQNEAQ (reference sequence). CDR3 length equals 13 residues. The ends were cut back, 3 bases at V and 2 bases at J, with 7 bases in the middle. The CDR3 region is CASSLGSQETQYF. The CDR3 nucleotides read TGTGCCAGCAGCTTGGGGAGTCAAGAGACCCAGTACTTC.

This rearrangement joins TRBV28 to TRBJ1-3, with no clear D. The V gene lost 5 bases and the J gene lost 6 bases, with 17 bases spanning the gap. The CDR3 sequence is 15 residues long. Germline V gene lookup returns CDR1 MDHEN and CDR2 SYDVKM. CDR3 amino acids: CASSNRDTLLNTIYF. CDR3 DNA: TGTGCCAGCAGTAACCGAGACACGCTTTTAAACACCATATATTTT. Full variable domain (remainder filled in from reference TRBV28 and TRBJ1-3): DVKVTQSSRYLVKRTGEKVFLECVQDMDHENMFWYRQDPGLGLRLIYFSYDVKMKEKGDIPEGYSVSREKKERFSLILESASTNQTSMYLCASSNRDTLLNTIYFGEGSWLTVV.

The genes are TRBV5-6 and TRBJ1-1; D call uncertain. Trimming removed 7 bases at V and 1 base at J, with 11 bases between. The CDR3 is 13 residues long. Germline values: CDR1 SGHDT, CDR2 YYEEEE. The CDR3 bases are TGTGCCAGCCTGACTTTACCGAACACTGAAGCTTTCTTT. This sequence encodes CASLTLPNTEAFF.

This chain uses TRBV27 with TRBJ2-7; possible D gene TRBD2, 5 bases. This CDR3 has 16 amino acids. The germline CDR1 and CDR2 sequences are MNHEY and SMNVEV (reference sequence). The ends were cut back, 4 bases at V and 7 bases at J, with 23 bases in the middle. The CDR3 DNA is TGTGCCAGCAGTTGCAAAGCAGCGGTCCTTTTTCAAGAGCAGTACGTC. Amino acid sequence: CASSCKAAVLFQEQYV.

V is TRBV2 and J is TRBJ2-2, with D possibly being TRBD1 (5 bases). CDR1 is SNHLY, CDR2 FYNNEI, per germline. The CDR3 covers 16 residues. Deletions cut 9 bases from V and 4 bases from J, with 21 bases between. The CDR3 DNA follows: TGTGCCAGTGGGTCGACAGACTCCTCCCTCACCGGGGAGCTGTTTTTT. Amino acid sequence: CASGSTDSSLTGELFF.